This is a list of T cell receptor beta chains from one sample in a study of cytomegalovirus exposure and HLA in healthy donors. This table comes from immunoSEQ multiplex PCR, and its TCRdb copy is limited to in-frame clones, with some not included. Among some 120,000 clones listed, about nine tenths were seen once. Sequencing was carried out using PBMCs. All receptors derive from a man under 40 in good health and CMV-seronegative. The conserved cysteine and the conserved F or W are not part of the CDR3 here. Fields, in order: V gene, clone size, D gene, CDR3 protein. The D gene is left open where the match is weak. Only some rows state a clone size, as once, few, many or a class for expanded clones.

v_gene: TRBV9; abundance: once; d_gene: TRBD2; CDR3aa: ASSATSGYEQY
v_gene: TRBV19; abundance: NA; d_gene: TRBD2; CDR3aa: ASSISGTWNEQY
v_gene: TRBV7-6; abundance: few; d_gene: TRBD1; CDR3aa: ASSKNRGTTEAF
v_gene: TRBV6-6; abundance: few; d_gene: NA; CDR3aa: ASSIQGHQPQH
v_gene: TRBV15; abundance: NA; d_gene: TRBD2; CDR3aa: ATSILAGTGELF
v_gene: TRBV15; abundance: NA; d_gene: NA; CDR3aa: ATSASRGGVYEQY
v_gene: TRBV6-1; abundance: NA; d_gene: TRBD2; CDR3aa: ASSGGWTSGSSDTQY
v_gene: TRBV30; abundance: NA; d_gene: NA; CDR3aa: AWRGQNTGELF
v_gene: TRBV4-1; abundance: once; d_gene: TRBD2; CDR3aa: ASSQEGLALSIQY
v_gene: TRBV12-5; abundance: NA; d_gene: NA; CDR3aa: ASGFTSGGRDLKETQY
v_gene: TRBV9; abundance: NA; d_gene: TRBD1; CDR3aa: ASSLKGQFYGYT
v_gene: TRBV30; abundance: NA; d_gene: NA; CDR3aa: AWSAQGNTEAF
v_gene: TRBV4-1; abundance: NA; d_gene: NA; CDR3aa: ASSQVEYSSGNQPQH
v_gene: TRBV27; abundance: NA; d_gene: TRBD1; CDR3aa: ASSWGQEPLSYT
v_gene: TRBV10-1; abundance: NA; d_gene: TRBD2; CDR3aa: ASRPSGTQY
v_gene: TRBV7-2; abundance: NA; d_gene: TRBD2; CDR3aa: ASRLRLAGVGTQY
v_gene: TRBV11-2; abundance: NA; d_gene: TRBD2; CDR3aa: ASSSTHGTSLYEQY
v_gene: TRBV29-1; abundance: NA; d_gene: TRBD1; CDR3aa: SVDPRQGEYSYNEQF
v_gene: TRBV7-3; abundance: NA; d_gene: NA; CDR3aa: ASSPKGGETQY
v_gene: TRBV7-2; abundance: NA; d_gene: TRBD1; CDR3aa: ASSLVSGTGDPYEQY
v_gene: TRBV27; abundance: NA; d_gene: NA; CDR3aa: ASSLSPSGNEQY
v_gene: TRBV6-5; abundance: NA; d_gene: NA; CDR3aa: ASSYQGAGNQPQH
v_gene: TRBV5-5; abundance: NA; d_gene: TRBD1; CDR3aa: ASSQDRGWETQY
v_gene: TRBV7-2; abundance: NA; d_gene: NA; CDR3aa: ASSLNTIPTGELF
v_gene: TRBV5-4; abundance: few; d_gene: NA; CDR3aa: ASSLVGGSSGYT
v_gene: TRBV11-2; abundance: NA; d_gene: TRBD1; CDR3aa: ASSIQGTQGSGANVLT